The clone carrying this T cell receptor (beta chain) was found many times. Its antigen is unknown. The sample originates from a study of regulatory T cells in long-lasting Graves disease. General study results and limits: Segments TRBV28, TRBJ1-2 and TRBJ2-5 showed preferential usage in persistent disease. Results may be inaccurate due to the small sample size.

Arm-PCR with iRepertoire HTBI primers amplified the CDR3 regions for these TCR beta libraries. MiXCR, applied by TCRdb to the multiplex PCR reads, yields one record per CDR3 protein. The sample holds approximately 380,000 distinct CDR3 sequences, 20% seen once. Germline loops: CDR1 SNHLY, CDR2 FYNNEI. V lost 8 bases to trimming and J lost 8 bases; unmatched junction nucleotides: 5. This CDR3 contains 13 residues. The time point: persistent/refractory GD, antithyroid drugs over 5 years with positive TRAb. PBMCs were the source of the RNA used for TCR sequencing. Roughly 9.6-milliliter peripheral blood samples went into EDTA tubes.

The chain joins TRBV2 to TRBJ1-4; TRBD1 aligns across 10 bases. The sequencing here drew on peripheral blood mononuclear cells (PBMCs), taken when the disease was refractory, from a patient treated with antithyroid drugs. The origin of this receptor is a female donor with Graves disease. The CDR3 DNA sequence: TGTGCCAGCTTGGGACAGGGGAAGGAAAAACTGTTTTTT. Translating it yields CASLGQGKEKLFF.